The T cell receptor (beta chain) under discussion was sequenced for a study of T cells in Graves' hyperthyroidism and ophthalmopathy. The CDR3 is 14 amino acids. Germline-derived CDR1 and CDR2 are SGHRS and YFSETQ. Regarding the study as a whole: From stable hyperthyroidism, ophthalmopathy was set apart by a 13 V-J model. Most clonotypes that expanded in the thyroid above 0.001 also showed up in blood.

RNA transcripts were the template for amplifying TCR beta CDR3 regions. HTBI primers were used for first-round RT-PCR of the TCR CDR3. Using its own MiXCR run on the multiplex PCR reads, TCRdb lists one record per CDR3 protein. Of around 520,000 distinct CDR3 sequences detected, around a quarter appear once; the ten largest clones hold approximately 11%. Based on clinical symptoms, serum thyroxine and TRAb, thyroid ultrasound and orbital computed tomography, diagnoses were reached. Around 9.8 ml fresh peripheral blood yielded the PBMCs. This clonotype appeared many times. The antigen is not known. One end of the junction varies from germline; a read error may be responsible.

Sequences were obtained from blood. The source of this sequence is a woman in her 30s with Graves' ophthalmopathy. The chain recombines TRBV5-1 with TRBJ2-7, with TRBD1 matching 8 bases. Here the CDR3 DNA reads TGTGCCAGCAGCTCCGGGACAGGAGCCTACGAGCAGTACTTC. Protein: CASSSGTGAYEQYF.